This T cell receptor (beta chain) was sequenced during a study of cytomegalovirus exposure and HLA in healthy donors. Looking at the study overall: The 120 or so validation repertoires and the approximately 630 first-cohort repertoires shared a platform, a later analysis reported.

Study-wide findings and caveats: The study designated some 180 TCR beta chains cytomegalovirus-associated.

These donors were members of the approximately 110-subject validation cohort, a group separate from the roughly 670-subject first cohort. Comments on this clone: As yet, its antigen is unknown.

Repertoires were generated with immunoSEQ multiplex PCR, while TCRdb's copy carries only in-frame clones and drops some. This table has about 110,000 clones, roughly 90% appearing once. Looked up from germline, CDR1 is MNHEY and CDR2 is SVGAGI. CDR3 length: 14 residues. The V gene lost 6 bases and the J gene lost 0 bases, with 8 bases spanning the gap. The sequence derives from a woman younger than 35 in good health and CMV-seronegative. The sample was PBMCs. The V call is TRBV6-5, the J call TRBJ2-2; D perhaps matches TRBD1 (5 bases). This CDR3 is CASRRQTNTGELFF. CDR3 nucleotides: TGTGCCAGCAGAAGACAGACGAACACCGGGGAGCTGTTTTTT.